The 25 T cell receptor beta chains below all came from one sample that was sequenced in a study of shared clonotypes between healthy human individuals. Measured with immunoSEQ multiplex PCR; TCRdb has only the in-frame clones, and not every one. The table shows about 2 million clones, with 85% to 95% occurring only once. The sample comprised naive CD4+ T cells sorted from blood. Regarding subset: CD45RA+ positively selected. These TCRs come from a man younger than 35 in good health.

This chain links TRBV27 with TRBJ1-5; D is unclear. V gave up 5 bases and J gave up 6 bases, with 11 bases separating them. Germline loops: CDR1 MNHEY, CDR2 SMNVEV (reference sequence). The CDR3 totals 13 residues. The CDR3 loop reads CASSQAWGQPQHF. CDR3 nucleotides: TGTGCCAGCAGTCAAGCCTGGGGTCAGCCCCAGCATTTT.

The chain links TRBV5-4 to TRBJ2-5; weak D call: TRBD1 (6 bases). CDR3 length: 14 amino acids. Germline values: CDR1 SGHNT, CDR2 YYREEE (reference sequence). Trimming cost V 2 bases and J 4 bases, with 12 bases left between them. CDR3 sequence reads: CASSLSTGRETQYF. CDR3 sequence (DNA): TGTGCCAGCAGCTTATCTACAGGGAGAGAGACCCAGTACTTC.

Comment on this clone: The germline gene is not matched at one end of the junction; a read error may be the cause. V is TRBV7-7 and J is TRBJ1-4; D ambiguous. The CDR3 spans 13 residues. CDR1 and CDR2 (germline): SSHAT, FNYEAQ (reference sequence). For the CDR3, the DNA is TGTGCTAGCAGCTTAGCGGTTATAGAAAAACTGTTTTTT. Protein product: CASSLAVIEKLFF.

This chain connects TRBV9 to TRBJ2-2; perhaps TRBD2 as D (6 bases). The CDR3 spans 15 residues. With 5 bases removed from V and 0 bases from J, the gap between germline ends came to 11 bases. Germline CDR1 and CDR2: SGDLS and YYNGEE. The CDR3 is CASRVGLPNTGELFF. The CDR3 DNA follows: TGTGCCAGCAGGGTGGGACTTCCGAACACCGGGGAGCTGTTTTTT.

The chain recombines TRBV19 with TRBJ1-2, with D uncertain. Germline values: CDR1 LNHDA, CDR2 SQIVND (reference sequence). Trimming removed 5 bases from V and 8 bases from J, with 9 bases in between. The CDR3 extends over 11 amino acids. The CDR3 sequence is CASSGLKGYTF. CDR3 DNA: TGTGCCAGTAGTGGATTAAAAGGCTACACCTTC. Full variable domain (missing parts from reference TRBV19 and TRBJ1-2): DGGITQSPKYLFRKEGQNVTLSCEQNLNHDAMYWYRQDPGQGLRLIYYSQIVNDFQKGDIAEGYSVSREKKESFPLTVTSAQKNPTAFYLCASSGLKGYTFGSGTRLTVV.

The rearrangement links TRBV7-2 to TRBJ1-6, with 8 bases matching TRBD1. Germline lookup yields CDR1 SGHTA and CDR2 FQGNSA. The CDR3 loop spans 15 amino acids. V was clipped by 5 bases and J by 4 bases; unmatched bases: 4. CDR3 sequence (DNA): TGTGCCAGCAGCCAGGGGACAGGTTATAATTCACCCCTCCACTTT. Translation: CASSQGTGYNSPLHF.

This chain joins TRBV6-1 and TRBJ1-5; perhaps TRBD1 as D (6 bases). The CDR3 has 15 residues. V lost 4 bases and J 2 bases, leaving 12 bases between the germline ends. Germline assignment: CDR1 MNHNS and CDR2 SASEGT. CDR3 coding DNA: TGTGCCAGCAGTGCGGGGGGCAGGGGCAATCAGCCCCAGCATTTT. Residues: CASSAGGRGNQPQHF.

This clone was counted once. This chain connects TRBV2 to TRBJ1-2, with D tentatively TRBD1 (5 bases). Trimming took 4 bases from V and 7 from J, leaving 13 bases between them. Germline values: CDR1 SNHLY, CDR2 FYNNEI. CDR3 length: 13 amino acids. The CDR3 DNA reads TGTGCCAGCAGTGGGACTCGCGACAGTGGCTACACCTTC. This encodes CASSGTRDSGYTF.

To note about this clone: In the same sample, other DNA sequences code for this CDR3. The gene calls are TRBV7-3 and TRBJ2-7, with D perhaps matching TRBD2 (6 bases). V was pared by 2 bases and J by 2 bases, with 10 bases between. Germline-derived CDR1 and CDR2 are SGHTA and FQGTGA. This CDR3 has 14 amino acids. The CDR3 sequence is CASSLGGGPYEQYF. DNA of the CDR3: TGTGCCAGCAGCTTAGGGGGAGGCCCCTACGAGCAGTACTTC.

V and J are TRBV4-1 and TRBJ1-5, with 7 bases fitting TRBD1. CDR3 length equals 17 residues. Looked up from germline, CDR1 is MGHRA and CDR2 is YSYEKL. V was pared by 3 bases and J by 4 bases, with 12 bases of the junction left unmatched. The CDR3 nucleotides are TGCGCCAGCAGCCACCCTGGGGGACAGCGAAAAAATCAGCCCCAGCATTTT. Residues: CASSHPGGQRKNQPQHF.

The chain recombines TRBV6-1 with TRBJ1-1; D call uncertain. With 3 bases removed from V and 4 bases from J, the gap between germline ends came to 6 bases. The CDR3 loop spans 12 amino acids. The germline V gene has CDR1 MNHNS and CDR2 SASEGT. The CDR3 coding sequence is TGTGCCAGCAGTGACTTTCTCACTGAAGCTTTCTTT. Its translation is CASSDFLTEAFF.

The chain recombines TRBV7-6 with TRBJ1-5, with D perhaps matching TRBD1 (5 bases). The V and J ends lost 1 base and 5 bases respectively, with 15 bases between them. The CDR3 is 16 residues long. Looked up from germline, CDR1 is SGHVS and CDR2 is FNYEAQ. The CDR3 coding sequence is TGTGCCAGCAGCTTAGGGCCAGGACAAATATATCAGCCCCAGCATTTT. Its translation: CASSLGPGQIYQPQHF.

The rearrangement links TRBV5-4 to TRBJ1-1; D ambiguous. The germline gives CDR1 SGHNT, CDR2 YYREEE (reference sequence). Trimming took off 0 bases at V and 3 bases at J, with 12 bases between the two ends. The CDR3 has 15 amino acids. The CDR3 nucleotides read TGTGCCAGCAGCTTGGCCGATTCGGTCTACACTGAAGCTTTCTTT. Translated, it gives CASSLADSVYTEAFF.

The chain couples TRBV2 to TRBJ2-3, with 9 bases matching TRBD1. The CDR3 sequence is 15 residues long. Per germline, CDR1 SNHLY and CDR2 FYNNEI. The V and J ends lost 5 bases and 6 bases, in that order; junction bases with no gene match: 9. The CDR3 DNA reads TGTGCCAGCAGTCCACAGGGGGCGCTTTCGGATACGCAGTATTTT. It translates to CASSPQGALSDTQYF.

The V gene is TRBV27, the J gene TRBJ1-6, with TRBD1 matching 9 bases. Germline lookup yields CDR1 MNHEY and CDR2 SMNVEV (reference sequence). After removal of 4 bases from V and 7 bases from J, the junction contained 5 bases not matched to a gene. CDR3 length: 15 amino acids. For the CDR3, the DNA is TGTGCCAGCAGTTCGCAACAGGGGGCGAATTCACCCCTCCACTTT. It encodes CASSSQQGANSPLHF.

This sequence joins TRBV6-1 and TRBJ2-1, with a weak D call TRBD2 (7 bases). The CDR3 has 15 amino acids. Germline CDR1 is MNHNS and CDR2 is SASEGT. V lost 4 bases to trimming and J lost 7 bases, with 17 bases between them. CDR3 coding DNA: TGTGCCAGCAGTGGAGTTAAGGGGGGGAGGAATGAGCAGTTCTTC. Translating gives CASSGVKGGRNEQFF.

This clone was counted once. The rearrangement links TRBV2 to TRBJ1-3, with no clear D. CDR1 and CDR2 (germline): SNHLY, FYNNEI. There are 13 residues in the CDR3. The V end lost 0 bases, the J end lost 8 bases, and 8 bases lay between the germline ends. CDR3 in amino acids: CASSEAWRDTIYF. CDR3 nucleotide sequence: TGTGCCAGCAGTGAAGCGTGGAGGGACACCATATATTTT.

This clone was recorded once. The rearrangement links TRBV5-4 to TRBJ2-7, with D tentatively TRBD1 or TRBD2 (5 bases each). The V end was cut by 3 bases, the J end by 2 bases, with 12 bases between. Germline CDR1 is SGHNT and CDR2 is YYREEE (reference sequence). The length of the CDR3 is 14 residues. The CDR3, as DNA: TGTGCCAGCAGCTCAAAACCGGGACCCTACGAGCAGTACTTC. It yields the protein CASSSKPGPYEQYF.

In this sample, this clone turned up once. The J gene is TRBJ2-1, the V gene TRBV5-1; no clear D gene. Germline loops: CDR1 SGHRS, CDR2 YFSETQ. Trimming left V 0 bases short and J 9 bases short, with 7 bases between. The CDR3 consists of 12 residues. The chain's CDR3 is CASSLVTGEQFF. CDR3 nucleotide sequence: TGCGCCAGCAGCTTGGTTACGGGTGAGCAGTTCTTC.

This sequence joins TRBV5-8 and TRBJ1-1; no clear D. CDR3 length equals 13 residues. Germline V CDR1 and CDR2: SGHTS, YDEGEE. V lost 1 base, J lost 4 bases, and 8 bases lay in between. CDR3 sequence: CASSLPGFTEAFF. The CDR3 nucleotides read TGTGCCAGCAGCTTGCCGGGATTCACTGAAGCTTTCTTT.

The chain joins TRBV6-1 to TRBJ1-4, with a tentative D call TRBD1 (5 bases). Germline CDR1 MNHNS, CDR2 SASEGT. The length of the CDR3 is 13 residues. V lost 2 bases, J lost 14 bases, and 15 bases lay in between. CDR3 residues: CASSEQAGLGLFF. Here the CDR3 DNA reads TGTGCCAGCAGTGAACAGGCAGGGCTAGGGCTGTTTTTT.

This rearrangement joins TRBV5-1 to TRBJ1-5, with D possibly being TRBD1 (5 bases). The CDR3 runs to 15 residues. Looked up from germline, CDR1 is SGHRS and CDR2 is YFSETQ. V gave up 0 bases and J gave up 6 bases, with 13 bases separating them. CDR3 amino acids: CASSLAGRGGQPQHF. The CDR3 DNA reads TGCGCCAGCAGCTTGGCCGGCCGGGGCGGTCAGCCCCAGCATTTT.

The genes are TRBV19 and TRBJ2-1, with a tentative D call TRBD1 (7 bases). Per the germline V gene, CDR1 is LNHDA and CDR2 is SQIVND (reference sequence). The CDR3 totals 14 residues. Trimming cost V 5 bases and J 8 bases, with 16 bases left between them. The CDR3 is CASSGGTVFYEQFF. The CDR3 region has the DNA TGTGCCAGTAGTGGCGGGACAGTATTCTATGAGCAGTTCTTC.

The genes are TRBV11-2 and TRBJ1-5; D is unresolved. V was clipped by 3 bases and J by 5 bases, with 11 bases between them. The germline gives CDR1 SGHAT, CDR2 FQNNGV. The CDR3 covers 14 residues. DNA for the CDR3: TGTGCCAGCAGCTTGTCCTATATCGATCAGCCCCAGCATTTT. Its protein is CASSLSYIDQPQHF.

The chain is built from TRBV10-3 and TRBJ1-1; unclear D gene. The CDR3 runs 12 residues. The V end was cut by 11 bases, the J end by 0 bases, with 10 bases between. Germline lookup yields CDR1 ENHRY and CDR2 SYGVKD. CDR3 residues: CAVSWVNTEAFF. The CDR3 region has the DNA TGTGCCGTTTCCTGGGTGAACACTGAAGCTTTCTTT.